This entry lists 7 T cell receptor beta chains sequenced from one sample in a study of T cell changes during pregnancy in multiple sclerosis. Sequencing used immunoSEQ multiplex PCR; TCRdb keeps in-frame clones, though not all of them. The profile shows 85,000 to 130,000 clones, around 94% of them singletons. The sample was peripheral blood, taken in the second trimester of pregnancy. These TCRs come from a female donor with multiple sclerosis, enrolled in a pregnancy study.

This clone was counted between two and nine times. The rearrangement uses TRBV7-9 and TRBJ1-1; the D is unclear. Germline values: CDR1 SEHNR, CDR2 FQNEAQ (reference sequence). The CDR3 is made up of 11 amino acids. V shed 6 bases and J shed 1 base, with 3 bases lying between them. CDR3 protein: CASSQNTEAFF. In DNA, the CDR3 is TGTGCCAGCAGTCAGAACACTGAAGCTTTCTTT.

This sequence joins TRBV9 and TRBJ2-5; tentative D call: TRBD2 (6 bases). The CDR3 is 14 amino acids. Trimming pared 3 bases from V and 9 bases from J, leaving 18 bases between. The V gene's germline CDR1 is SGDLS and CDR2 YYNGEE. The CDR3 here is CASSGDPKEGSQYF. The CDR3 nucleotides read TGTGCCAGCAGCGGGGACCCTAAGGAGGGGTCCCAGTACTTC.

The CDR3 DNA reads as TGTGCCAGCAGCTTAGGACAGGGCACTGAAGCTTTCTTT. Translating it yields CASSLGQGTEAFF. The chain has TRBV7-9 and TRBJ1-1, with 7 bases fitting TRBD1. Germline values: CDR1 SEHNR, CDR2 FQNEAQ (reference sequence). The CDR3 extends over 13 amino acids. Germline trimming cut 1 base from V and 4 bases from J; bases unmatched to any gene: 0.

This chain connects TRBV5-1 to TRBJ2-1; TRBD1 matches at 7 bases. CDR1 is SGHRS, CDR2 YFSETQ, per germline. Losses at the gene ends were 4 bases for V and 5 bases for J; bases not matched to a gene: 6. The CDR3 loop spans 14 amino acids. The CDR3 reads CASSPRDRNNEQFF. Here the CDR3 DNA reads TGCGCCAGCAGCCCCCGGGACAGAAACAATGAGCAGTTCTTC.

The rearrangement uses TRBV10-3 and TRBJ1-3, with D uncertain. Germline V gene data show CDR1 as ENHRY and CDR2 as SYGVKD. This CDR3 comprises 11 residues. CDR3 amino acids: CVAGNGNTIYF. Here the CDR3 DNA reads TGTGTGGCCGGGAATGGAAACACCATATATTTT.

The V gene is TRBV10-3, the J gene TRBJ2-6, with a weak D call TRBD2 (5 bases). Germline V lookup: CDR1 ENHRY, CDR2 SYGVKD. This CDR3 is built from 14 residues. DNA of the CDR3: TGTGCTTCCGTGGCGGGCTCTGGGGCCAACGTCCTGACTTTC. Its protein product is CASVAGSGANVLTF.

The genes are TRBV7-9 and TRBJ1-2; unclear D gene. Germline CDR1 is SEHNR and CDR2 is FQNEAQ (reference sequence). V gave up 2 bases and J gave up 8 bases, with 12 bases separating them. The CDR3 is 13 residues long. Written as DNA, the CDR3 is TGTGCCAGCAGCTTACGTGGAGGGATCGGCTACACCTTC. Protein product: CASSLRGGIGYTF. Filled out from reference TRBV7-9 and TRBJ1-2, the complete variable domain reads DTGVSQNPRHKITKRGQNVTFRCDPISEHNRLYWYRQTLGQGPEFLTYFQNEAQLEKSRLLSDRFSAERPKGSFSTLEIQRTEQGDSAMYLCASSLRGGIGYTFGSGTRLTVV.